This T cell receptor (beta chain) is drawn from a study of T-cell memory formation after mild COVID-19. Study outcomes and limitations: Nothing showed for sure that second-wave clones peaking on day 37 were SARS-CoV-2 specific.

Constant-segment primers were used for 5'RACE, and the resulting TCR alpha and TCR beta cDNA libraries carried sample barcodes and UMIs. TCRdb independently ran MiXCR on the 5' RACE reads; one entry per CDR3 protein. The sample records some 45,000 distinct CDR3 sequences, roughly a quarter being singletons. On this clonotype itself: The target antigen is unknown.

The receptor comes from a man aged 18 to 29 who had mild COVID-19 (a few samples of this study predate the infection). Cell type and time point are not known. Sequencing was performed on PBMCs or a T cell subset sorted from them (not recorded which).

The CDR3 is CSVGQMNTEAFF. The CDR3 DNA follows: TGCAGCGTAGGACAGATGAACACTGAAGCTTTCTTT. This chain uses TRBV29-1 with TRBJ1-1; D is perhaps TRBD1 (6 bases). Trimming removed 6 bases at V and 0 bases at J, with 8 bases between. Germline CDR1 and CDR2: SQVTM and ANQGSEA. The CDR3 loop spans 12 amino acids.